This T cell receptor beta chain was found in a study of T cells in Graves' hyperthyroidism and ophthalmopathy. Researchers amplified the TCR beta CDR3 regions from RNA transcripts. The HTBI primer set served for first-round RT-PCR of the TCR CDR3. Via MiXCR, TCRdb re-called the multiplex PCR reads, giving one row per CDR3 protein. Of about 380,000 distinct CDR3 sequences listed, roughly 13% are singletons. PBMCs were obtained from approximately 10 ml fresh peripheral blood. This clonotype was detected a few times. What was sequenced was blood. The sequence derives from a woman aged 60-75 years with Graves' hyperthyroidism.

The CDR3 region is CSARTSGRADEQYF. For the CDR3, the DNA is TGCAGTGCTAGGACTAGCGGGAGGGCCGACGAGCAGTACTTC. The V and J genes are TRBV20-1 and TRBJ2-7; TRBD2 aligns across 14 bases. With 3 bases clipped from V and 5 bases from J, the junction kept 3 bases outside the gene matches. In germline, CDR1 is DFQATT, CDR2 SNEGSKA (reference sequence). The CDR3 extends over 14 amino acids.